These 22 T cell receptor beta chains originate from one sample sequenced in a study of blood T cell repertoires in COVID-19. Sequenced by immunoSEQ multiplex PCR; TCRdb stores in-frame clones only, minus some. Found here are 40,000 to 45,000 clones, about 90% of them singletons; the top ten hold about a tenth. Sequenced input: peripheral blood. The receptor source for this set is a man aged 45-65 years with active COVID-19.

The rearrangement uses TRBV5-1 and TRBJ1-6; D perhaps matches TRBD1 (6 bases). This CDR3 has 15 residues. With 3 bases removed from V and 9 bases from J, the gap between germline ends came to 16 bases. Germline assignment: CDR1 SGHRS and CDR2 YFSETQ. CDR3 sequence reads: CASSSSVQGSSPLHF. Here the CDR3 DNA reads TGCGCCAGCAGCTCAAGCGTCCAGGGGTCTTCACCCCTCCACTTT.

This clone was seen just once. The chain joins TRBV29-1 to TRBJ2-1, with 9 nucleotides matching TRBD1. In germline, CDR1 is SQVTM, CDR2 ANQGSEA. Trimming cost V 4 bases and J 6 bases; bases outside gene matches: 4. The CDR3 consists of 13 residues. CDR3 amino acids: CSVAGQGSNEQFF. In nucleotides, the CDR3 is TGCAGCGTTGCGGGACAGGGTTCCAATGAGCAGTTCTTC.

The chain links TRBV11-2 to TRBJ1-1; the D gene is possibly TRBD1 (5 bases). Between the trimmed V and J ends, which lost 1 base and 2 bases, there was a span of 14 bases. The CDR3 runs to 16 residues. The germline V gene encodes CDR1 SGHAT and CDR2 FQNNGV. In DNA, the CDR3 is TGTGCCAGCAGCTTAGGGGGGGGAGGGCTAAACACTGAAGCTTTCTTT. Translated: CASSLGGGGLNTEAFF.

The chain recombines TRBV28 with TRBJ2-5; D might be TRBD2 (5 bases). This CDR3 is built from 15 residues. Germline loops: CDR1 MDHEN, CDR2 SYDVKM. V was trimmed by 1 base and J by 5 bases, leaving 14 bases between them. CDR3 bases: TGTGCCAGCAGTTTATTCCCAACTAGAGGGGAGACCCAGTACTTC. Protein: CASSLFPTRGETQYF.

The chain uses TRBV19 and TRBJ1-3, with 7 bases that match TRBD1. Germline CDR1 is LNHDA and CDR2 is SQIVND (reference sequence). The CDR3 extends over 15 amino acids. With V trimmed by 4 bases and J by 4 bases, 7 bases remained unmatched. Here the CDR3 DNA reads TGTGCCAGTAGTACGGCCCAGGGGGAAGGAAACACCATATATTTT. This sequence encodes CASSTAQGEGNTIYF.

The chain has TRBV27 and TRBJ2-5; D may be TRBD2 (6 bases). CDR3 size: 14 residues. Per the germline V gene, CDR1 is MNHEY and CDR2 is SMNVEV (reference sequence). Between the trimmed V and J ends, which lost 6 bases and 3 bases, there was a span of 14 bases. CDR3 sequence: CASSSGLNKETQYF. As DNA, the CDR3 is TGTGCCAGCAGCAGCGGGTTAAATAAAGAGACCCAGTACTTC.

CDR3 DNA: TGTGCCAGCTCGTTCGACAGGGGAAAGACCCAGTACTTC. As protein: CASSFDRGKTQYF. The chain employs TRBV18 and TRBJ2-5; 8 nucleotides match TRBD1. The CDR3 sequence is 13 residues long. Trimming cost V 6 bases and J 6 bases; bases outside gene matches: 6. The germline V gene encodes CDR1 KGHSH and CDR2 LQKENI.

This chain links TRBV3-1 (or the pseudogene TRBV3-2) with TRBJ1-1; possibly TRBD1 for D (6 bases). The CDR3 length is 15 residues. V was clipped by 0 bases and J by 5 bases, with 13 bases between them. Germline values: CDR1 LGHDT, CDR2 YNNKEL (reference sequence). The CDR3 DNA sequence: TGTGCCAGCAGCCAAGAGGCAGGGGCTTGGACTGAAGCTTTCTTT. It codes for CASSQEAGAWTEAFF.

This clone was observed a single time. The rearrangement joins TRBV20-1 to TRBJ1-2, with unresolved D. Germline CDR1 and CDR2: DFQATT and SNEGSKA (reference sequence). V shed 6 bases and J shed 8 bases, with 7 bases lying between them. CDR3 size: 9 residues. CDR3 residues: CSAARGYTF. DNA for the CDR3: TGCAGTGCGGCACGAGGCTACACCTTC.

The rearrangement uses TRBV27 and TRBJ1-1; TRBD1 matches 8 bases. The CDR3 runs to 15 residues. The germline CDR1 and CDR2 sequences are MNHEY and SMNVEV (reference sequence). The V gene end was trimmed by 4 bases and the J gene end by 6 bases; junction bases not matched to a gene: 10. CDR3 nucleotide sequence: TGTGCCAGCAGTTACCGGGACAGGCTAGGCGCTGAAGCTTTCTTT. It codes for CASSYRDRLGAEAFF.

The CDR3 spells CASSVAGSGVETQYF. In DNA form, the CDR3 reads TGTGCCAGCAGCGTAGCGGGGAGCGGTGTAGAGACCCAGTACTTC. The gene calls are TRBV9 and TRBJ2-5; a possible D gene is TRBD2 (5 bases). The CDR3 contains 15 residues. Germline V gives CDR1 SGDLS, CDR2 YYNGEE. Deletions cut 0 bases from V and 4 bases from J, with 13 bases between.

The CDR3 region is CASSPGLAEFTDTQYF. CDR3 in DNA: TGTGCCAGCAGTCCGGGACTAGCGGAGTTCACAGATACGCAGTATTTT. V gene TRBV28 combines with J gene TRBJ2-3; 11 bases agree with TRBD2. The CDR3 contains 16 residues. The junction had 6 bases not matched to a gene; V was cut back by 5 bases and J by 2 bases. CDR1 and CDR2 from the germline V gene are MDHEN and SYDVKM.

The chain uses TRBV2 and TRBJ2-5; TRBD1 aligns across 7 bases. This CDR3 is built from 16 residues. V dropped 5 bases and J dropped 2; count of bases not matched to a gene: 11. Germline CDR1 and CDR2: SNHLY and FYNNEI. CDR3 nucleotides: TGTGCCAGCAGTTCGGAGAGGACAGGCTCGCAAGAGACCCAGTACTTC. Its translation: CASSSERTGSQETQYF. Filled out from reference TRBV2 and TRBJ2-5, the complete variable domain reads EPEVTQTPSHQVTQMGQEVILRCVPISNHLYFYWYRQILGQKVEFLVSFYNNEISEKSEIFDDQFSVERPDGSNFTLKIRSTKLEDSAMYFCASSSERTGSQETQYFGPGTRLLVL.

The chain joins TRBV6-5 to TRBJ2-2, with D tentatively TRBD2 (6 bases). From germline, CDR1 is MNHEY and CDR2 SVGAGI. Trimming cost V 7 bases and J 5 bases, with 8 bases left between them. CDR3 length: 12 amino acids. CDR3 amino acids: CASTRGTGELFF. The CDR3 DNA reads TGTGCCAGCACTCGGGGGACCGGGGAGCTGTTTTTT.

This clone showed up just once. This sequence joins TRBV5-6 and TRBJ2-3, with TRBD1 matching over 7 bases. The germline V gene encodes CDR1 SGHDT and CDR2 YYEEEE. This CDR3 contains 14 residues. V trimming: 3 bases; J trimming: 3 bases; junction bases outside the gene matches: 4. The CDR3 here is CASSYSTGTDTQYF. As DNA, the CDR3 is TGTGCCAGCAGCTATTCGACAGGGACAGATACGCAGTATTTT.

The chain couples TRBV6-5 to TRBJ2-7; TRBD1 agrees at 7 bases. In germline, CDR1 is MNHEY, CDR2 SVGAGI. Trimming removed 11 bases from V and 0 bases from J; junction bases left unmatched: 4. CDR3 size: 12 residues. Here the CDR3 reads CAARDSSYEQYF. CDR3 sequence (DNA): TGTGCCGCCCGGGACAGCTCCTACGAGCAGTACTTC.

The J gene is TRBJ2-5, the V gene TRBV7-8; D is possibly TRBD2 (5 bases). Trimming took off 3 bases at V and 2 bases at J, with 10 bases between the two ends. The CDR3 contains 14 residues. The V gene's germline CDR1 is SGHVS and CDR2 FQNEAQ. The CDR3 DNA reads TGTGCCAGCAGCTTGAAGCGGAGTCAAGAGACCCAGTACTTC. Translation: CASSLKRSQETQYF. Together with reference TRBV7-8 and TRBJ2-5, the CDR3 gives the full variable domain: GAGVSQSPRYKVAKRGQDVALRCDPISGHVSLFWYQQALGQGPEFLTYFQNEAQLDKSGLPSDRFFAERPEGSVSTLKIQRTQQEDSAVYLCASSLKRSQETQYFGPGTRLLVL.

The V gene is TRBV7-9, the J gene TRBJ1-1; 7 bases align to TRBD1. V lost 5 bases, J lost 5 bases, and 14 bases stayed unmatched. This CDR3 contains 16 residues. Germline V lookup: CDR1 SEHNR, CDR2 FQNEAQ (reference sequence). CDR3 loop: CASSVRTGEGGTEAFF. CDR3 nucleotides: TGTGCCAGCAGCGTCCGGACAGGAGAAGGAGGAACTGAAGCTTTCTTT. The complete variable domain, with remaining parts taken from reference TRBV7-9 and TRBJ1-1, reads DTGVSQNPRHKITKRGQNVTFRCDPISEHNRLYWYRQTLGQGPEFLTYFQNEAQLEKSRLLSDRFSAERPKGSFSTLEIQRTEQGDSAMYLCASSVRTGEGGTEAFFGQGTRLTVV.

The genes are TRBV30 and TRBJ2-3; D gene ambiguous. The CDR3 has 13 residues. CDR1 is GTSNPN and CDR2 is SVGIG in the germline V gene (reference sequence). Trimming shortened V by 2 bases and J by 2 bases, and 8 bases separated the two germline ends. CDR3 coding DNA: TGTGCCTGGAGTTTTACTGTCACAGATACGCAGTATTTT. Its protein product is CAWSFTVTDTQYF.

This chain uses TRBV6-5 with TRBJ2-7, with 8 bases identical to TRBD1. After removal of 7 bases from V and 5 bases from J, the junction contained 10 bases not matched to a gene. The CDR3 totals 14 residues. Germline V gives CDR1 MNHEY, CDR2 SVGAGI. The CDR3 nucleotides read TGTGCCAGCATAGGGAGACAGGGGATCCACGAGCAGTACTTC. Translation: CASIGRQGIHEQYF.

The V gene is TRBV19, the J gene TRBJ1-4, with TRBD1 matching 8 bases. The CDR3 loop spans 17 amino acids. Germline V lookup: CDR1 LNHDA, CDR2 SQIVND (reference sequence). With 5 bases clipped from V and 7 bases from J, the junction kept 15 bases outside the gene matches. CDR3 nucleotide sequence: TGTGCCAGTAGTCCGGGAGGACAGGGAAGAATCGGTGAAAAACTGTTTTTT. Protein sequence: CASSPGGQGRIGEKLFF.

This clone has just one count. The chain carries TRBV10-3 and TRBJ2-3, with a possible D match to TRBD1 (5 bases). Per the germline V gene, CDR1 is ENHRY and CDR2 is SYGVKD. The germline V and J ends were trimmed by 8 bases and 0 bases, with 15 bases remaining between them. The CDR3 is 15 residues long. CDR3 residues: CAIGASGRSTDTQYF. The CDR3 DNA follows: TGTGCCATCGGGGCCTCGGGTAGGAGCACAGATACGCAGTATTTT.